The subject of this entry is one TCR beta chain. This receptor's antigen is unknown. The input lacks base qualities; no much larger clone sits a single base away. The sample originates from a study of tumour-infiltrating T cells in Burkitt lymphoma (dated by TCRdb to 2018 to 2021). Concerning the study at large: When TCR repertoire data were correlated with clinical outcome, productive clonality turned out to predict both overall and progression-free survival, independent of established prognosticators, age at diagnosis among them.

Library prep was done by the immunoSEQ multiplex PCR assay. This is the immuneACCESS table as TCRdb keeps it, with only in-frame sequences that have V and J called. A part of the clones is gone; compared with another copy, unresolved V genes explain less than half, and the rest is unexplained. Present in this sample are approximately 5,100 clones, about 16% of which were seen just once. The ten top clones hold roughly an eighth of the sample. This receptor was taken from a human donor with diffuse large B-cell lymphoma. The sample comprised tumor tissue.

The bases are TGTGCCAGCAGTGAAGGGGAGCTCCCTGGAAACACCATATATTTT. It specifies CASSEGELPGNTIYF. Recombination joined TRBV6-1 with TRBJ1-3; the D gene assignment is ambiguous. The V end loses 1 base and the J end loses 2 bases, and a stretch of 9 bases separates them. The CDR3 contains 15 residues, cysteine and phenylalanine counted. The retained sequence is limited to the CDR3, 45 bases, with the frame set at the first base. The germline V gene specifies MNHNS as CDR1 and SASEGT as CDR2.